The next 23 T cell receptor beta chains were all read from a single sample in a study of T cells in women clearing cervical HPV infection. Sequenced by immunoSEQ multiplex PCR; TCRdb stores in-frame clones only, minus some. The sample table includes about 44,000 clones. Sample: blood buffy coat. The origin of the receptors is a woman aged 18 to 75 with a cervical HPV16 infection that either progressed to CIN3+ or cleared (not recorded which).

To note about this clone: With the read ending 3 residues before the CDR3 end, the germline J gene is used to fill in that end. This chain joins TRBV14 and TRBJ2-3; D perhaps matches TRBD1 (5 bases). V lost 5 bases and J lost 5, with 8 bases in between. The CDR3 contains 12 residues. The germline gives CDR1 SGHDN, CDR2 FVKESK. The CDR3 DNA, read in part, is TGTGCCAGCAGCGCCCAGGGAGATACG. It translates to CASSAQGDT. The complete CDR3 sequence is CASSAQGDTQYF.

To note about this clone: At one of its ends the junction is not consistent with the germline gene, which may arise from a read error. The CDR3 end lies 3 residues beyond the end of the read and is filled in from the germline J gene. The J gene is TRBJ2-5, the V gene TRBV4-2, with TRBD2 as a possible D gene (5 bases). This CDR3 has 15 residues. Per the germline V gene, CDR1 is LGHNA and CDR2 is YNFKEQ. CDR3 bases read: TGCGCCAGCAGCCATGACACCGGAGGTCAAGAGACC. Translated: CASSHDTGGQET. The entire CDR3 protein is CASSHDTGGQETQYF.

Worth noting for this clone: The read halts 3 residues ahead of the CDR3 end, with the missing end drawn from the germline J gene. The chain carries TRBV7-9 and TRBJ1-3, with D uncertain. This CDR3 has 13 residues. Germline assignment: CDR1 SEHNR and CDR2 FQNEAQ (reference sequence). V gave up 5 bases and J gave up 6 bases, with 11 bases separating them. CDR3 in amino acids: CASSPDAENTIYF. The sequenced part of the CDR3 DNA is TGTGCCAGCAGCCCCGATGCGGAAAACACC.

About this clone: The read stops 3 residues short of the end of the CDR3; the missing end is completed from the germline J gene. V usage is TRBV5-6 and J usage is TRBJ1-5; TRBD1 matches at 7 bases. The trim removed 3 bases at V and 4 bases at J, leaving 4 bases unmatched. This CDR3 is built from 14 residues. From germline, CDR1 is SGHDT and CDR2 YYEEEE. The CDR3 DNA, read in part, is TGTGCCAGCAGCTCGGACAGGTTGAATCAGCCC. It specifies CASSSDRLNQP. The full CDR3 sequence reads CASSSDRLNQPQHF.

Turning to this clone: The read ends 3 residues before the CDR3 terminus; that terminus is restored from the germline J gene. The V gene is TRBV2, the J gene TRBJ2-1, with D possibly being TRBD2 (6 bases). Trimming removed 8 bases at V and 4 bases at J, with 15 bases between. This CDR3 comprises 14 residues. Germline loops: CDR1 SNHLY, CDR2 FYNNEI. This CDR3 is CASRPGLSYNEQFF. The covered CDR3 bases are TGTGCCAGCCGACCCGGACTATCATACAATGAG.

As to this clone: The CDR3 goes on 3 residues after the read ends, and that part is filled in from the germline J gene. This chain joins TRBV2 and TRBJ2-3; no reliable D call. CDR1 SNHLY and CDR2 FYNNEI come from the germline V gene. This CDR3 is built from 11 residues. Trimming took 5 bases from V and 2 from J, leaving 2 bases between them. CDR3 in amino acids: CASSLTDTQYF. CDR3 DNA (partial): TGTGCCAGCAGTCTCACAGATACG.

A note on this clone: Coverage ceases 3 residues before the CDR3 finishes, and the germline J gene fills in the end. This chain links TRBV10-2 with TRBJ2-5; 7 bases line up with TRBD1. This CDR3 is built from 14 residues. Germline trimming cut 5 bases from V and 5 bases from J; bases unmatched to any gene: 8. Germline lookup yields CDR1 WSHSY and CDR2 SAAADI. The CDR3 spells CASSRQGLGETQYF. The CDR3 bases that were read are TGCGCCAGCAGTAGACAGGGCCTAGGGGAGACC.

Concerning this clone: The read gets to within 3 residues of the CDR3 end, and the germline J gene fills in the rest. The rearrangement joins TRBV7-2 to TRBJ2-2; 11 bases agree with TRBD2. V shed 5 bases and J 7 bases; nucleotides not matched to a gene: 6. The CDR3 runs to 15 residues. Germline assignment: CDR1 SGHTA and CDR2 FQGNSA. CDR3 DNA (partial): TGTGCCAGCAGCGTTAGCGGGAGGGACGACGGGGAG. Its translation is CASSVSGRDDGE. The CDR3 reads in full as CASSVSGRDDGELFF.

Regarding this clone: The read is 3 residues too short to cover the CDR3 end, so that end is filled in from the germline J gene. The chain recombines TRBV5-5 with TRBJ2-2, with TRBD1 matching 7 bases. Trimming removed 2 bases from V and 6 bases from J; junction bases left unmatched: 7. The CDR3 has 15 amino acids. Germline V gene data show CDR1 as SGHKS and CDR2 as YYEKEE (reference sequence). The CDR3 bases that were read are TGTGCCAGCAGCTTAAGACAGGGTGGGGCCGGGGAG. Protein product: CASSLRQGGAGE. The whole CDR3 sequence reads CASSLRQGGAGELFF.

A remark on this clone: The read stops 3 residues short of the end of the CDR3; the missing end is completed from the germline J gene. The chain joins TRBV7-2 to TRBJ1-4; 7 bases are shared with TRBD1. The CDR3 spans 14 residues. Germline-derived CDR1 and CDR2 are SGHTA and FQGNSA. The CDR3 loop reads CASSPRQGGSPLFF. CDR3 bases read: TGTGCCAGCAGCCCCAGACAGGGAGGTTCACCA.

About this clone itself: The read is 3 residues too short to cover the CDR3 end, so that end is filled in from the germline J gene. This rearrangement joins TRBV7-9 to TRBJ2-2; 7 nucleotides match TRBD2. Trimming at V came to 1 base and at J to 4 bases, leaving 3 bases not matched to a gene. Germline-derived CDR1 and CDR2 are SEHNR and FQNEAQ (reference sequence). CDR3 size: 15 residues. The CDR3: CASSLGRGGTGELFF. CDR3 bases read: TGTGCCAGCAGCTTAGGGCGCGGGGGCACCGGGGAG.

With regard to this clone: The CDR3 extends 3 residues past the end of the read, so its final part is completed from the germline J gene. The chain recombines TRBV20-1 with TRBJ1-5; D perhaps matches TRBD1 (6 bases). Trimming took 0 bases from V and 0 from J, leaving 15 bases between them. Per germline, CDR1 DFQATT and CDR2 SNEGSKA (reference sequence). The CDR3 sequence is 17 residues long. The sequenced CDR3 bases are TGCAGTGCTAGAGAGCAGGGGAAGGAGGCTAGCAATCAGCCC. This gives the protein CSAREQGKEASNQP. In full, the CDR3 reads CSAREQGKEASNQPQHF.

As concerns this clone: Read sequence stops 3 residues before the CDR3 end, and the germline J gene provides the missing end. This rearrangement joins TRBV20-1 to TRBJ2-3; no clear D. Trimming stripped 3 bases from V and 3 bases from J, with 10 bases between. In germline, CDR1 is DFQATT, CDR2 SNEGSKA (reference sequence). The CDR3 length is 13 residues. The CDR3 reads CSASDSATDTQYF. The CDR3 DNA, read in part, is TGCAGTGCTAGTGACTCGGCTACAGATACG.

As to this clone: The read halts 3 residues ahead of the CDR3 end, with the missing end drawn from the germline J gene. This chain joins TRBV14 and TRBJ2-5; TRBD1 is a possible D gene (5 bases). Trimming shortened V by 5 bases and J by 5 bases, and 15 bases separated the two germline ends. Germline loops: CDR1 SGHDN, CDR2 FVKESK. This CDR3 has 14 amino acids. CDR3 region: CASSALGVRETQYF. The CDR3 bases that were read are TGTGCCAGCAGCGCCCTAGGGGTCCGGGAGACC. Complete variable domain (other parts from reference TRBV14 and TRBJ2-5): EAGVTQFPSHSVIEKGQTVTLRCDPISGHDNLYWYRRVMGKEIKFLLHFVKESKQDESGMPNNRFLAERTGGTYSTLKVQPAELEDSGVYFCASSALGVRETQYFGPGTRLLVL.

Comment on this clone: The observed sequence ends 3 residues before the CDR3 terminus, with the missing tail filled in from the germline J gene. V and J are TRBV7-8 and TRBJ2-7; D unresolved. CDR1 and CDR2 (germline): SGHVS, FQNEAQ. V lost 5 bases and J lost 0, with 17 bases in between. The CDR3 sequence is 16 residues long. The CDR3 region is CASSLPRVKSSYEQYF. The CDR3 bases that were read are TGTGCCAGCAGCCTGCCCCGGGTTAAGAGCTCCTACGAG.

Worth noting for this clone: Sequencing ends 3 residues short of the CDR3 end; the germline J gene provides the rest. The chain uses TRBV30 and TRBJ1-1, with D maybe TRBD1 (6 bases). The V and J ends lost 4 bases and 0 bases respectively, with 9 bases between them. From germline, CDR1 is GTSNPN and CDR2 SVGIG (reference sequence). The CDR3 runs 13 residues. Partial CDR3 DNA: TGTGCCTGGAAGGACAGCTTGAACACTGAA. It codes for CAWKDSLNTE. The CDR3, in full, reads CAWKDSLNTEAFF.

This clone is classed as medium-sized (0.01 to 0.1%) by frequency. The missing CDR3 end, 3 residues past where the read stops, is filled in from the germline J gene. The J gene is TRBJ2-2, the V gene TRBV7-2; no clear D gene. Germline lookup yields CDR1 SGHTA and CDR2 FQGNSA. V was clipped by 2 bases and J by 6 bases, with 10 bases between them. The CDR3 totals 14 residues. The CDR3 bases that were read are TGTGCCAGCAGCTTACTTGTCCAGGCCGGGGAG. As protein: CASSLLVQAGE. The complete CDR3 sequence is CASSLLVQAGELFF.

Notes on this clone: The read ends 3 residues before the CDR3 terminus; that terminus is restored from the germline J gene. The rearrangement links TRBV5-5 to TRBJ2-7; D is unresolved. The CDR3 runs 15 residues. Germline V gene data show CDR1 as SGHKS and CDR2 as YYEKEE (reference sequence). V dropped 0 bases and J dropped 2 bases, with 12 bases sitting between them. The DNA read from the CDR3 is TGTGCCAGCAGCTTGGGTCCTACAGCTACCTACGAG. Encoded protein: CASSLGPTATYE. The whole CDR3 protein reads CASSLGPTATYEQYF.

Concerning this clone itself: The read falls 3 residues short of the CDR3 end, and the missing part is taken from the germline J gene. The rearrangement uses TRBV7-2 and TRBJ2-7; the match to TRBD2 covers 8 bases. The CDR3 has 15 amino acids. CDR1 and CDR2 from the germline V gene are SGHTA and FQGNSA. V lost 2 bases to trimming and J lost 6 bases; unmatched junction nucleotides: 9. CDR3 amino acids: CASSLLTSGRSEQYF. The CDR3 bases that were read are TGTGCCAGCAGCTTACTCACTAGCGGTAGAAGCGAG.

Points on this clone: The observed sequence ends 3 residues before the CDR3 terminus, with the missing tail filled in from the germline J gene. The V gene is TRBV6-2 or TRBV6-3, the J gene TRBJ1-2; no reliable D call. This CDR3 contains 11 residues. V lost 6 bases and J 4 bases, leaving 6 bases between the germline ends. Germline V CDR1 and CDR2: MNHEY, SVGEGT. The CDR3 bases that were read are TGTGCCAGCAGGCTACTCTATGGC. Translation: CASRLLYG. The full CDR3 sequence reads CASRLLYGYTF.

Comment on this clone: The DNA ends 3 residues before the CDR3 does, and the rest of the CDR3 is filled in from the germline J gene. This chain links TRBV20-1 with TRBJ1-4; TRBD1 is a possible D gene (6 bases). CDR1 is DFQATT and CDR2 is SNEGSKA in the germline V gene (reference sequence). CDR3 length equals 13 residues. Trimming stripped 5 bases from V and 8 bases from J, with 15 bases between. CDR3 residues: CSARGGAGEKLFF. The DNA read from the CDR3 is TGCAGTGCTCGCGGGGGGGCCGGCGAAAAA.

As regards this clone: The observed sequence ends 3 residues before the CDR3 terminus, with the missing tail filled in from the germline J gene. V usage is TRBV28 and J usage is TRBJ2-7, with 12 bases that match TRBD2. Germline V gene lookup returns CDR1 MDHEN and CDR2 SYDVKM. After removal of 4 bases from V and 4 bases from J, the junction contained 20 bases not matched to a gene. The CDR3 loop spans 20 amino acids. The DNA read from the CDR3 is TGTGCCAGCAGTTCCTTCGAAATGACTAGCGGGAGTTCGGATAGGTACGAG. Protein product: CASSSFEMTSGSSDRYE. The entire CDR3 reads CASSSFEMTSGSSDRYEQYF.

In regard to this clone: The read finishes 3 residues shy of the CDR3 end, and the germline J gene is used to complete it. This rearrangement joins TRBV5-6 to TRBJ1-2, with 7 bases identical to TRBD1. Trimming at V came to 6 bases and at J to 7 bases, leaving 15 bases not matched to a gene. Germline values: CDR1 SGHDT, CDR2 YYEEEE. The CDR3 has 15 residues. CDR3 sequence: CASNPWDRGGSGYTF. The sequenced CDR3 bases are TGTGCCAGCAACCCTTGGGACAGAGGAGGCTCTGGC.